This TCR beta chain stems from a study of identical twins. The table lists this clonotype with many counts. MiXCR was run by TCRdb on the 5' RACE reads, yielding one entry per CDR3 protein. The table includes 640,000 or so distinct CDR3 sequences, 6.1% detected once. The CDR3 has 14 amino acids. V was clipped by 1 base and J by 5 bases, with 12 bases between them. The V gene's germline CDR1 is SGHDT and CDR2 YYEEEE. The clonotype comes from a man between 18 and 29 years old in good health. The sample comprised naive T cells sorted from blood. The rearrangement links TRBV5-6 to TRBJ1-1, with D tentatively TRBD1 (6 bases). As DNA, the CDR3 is TGTGCCAGCAGCTTGTCCCGCAGGGGTACTGAAGCTTTCTTT. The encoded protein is CASSLSRRGTEAFF.